Described below is a single TCR beta chain sequence and its context. What it recognizes is unknown. The V end lost 1 base, the J end lost 3 bases, and 15 bases lay between the germline ends. The CDR3 contains 17 residues. In germline, CDR1 is KGHSH, CDR2 LQKENI. The protocol was immunoSEQ multiplex PCR, while the TCRdb copy is restricted to in-frame clones and leaves out a portion. The sample includes about 330,000 clones, 67% of them seen just once. This sample stems from a study of cytotoxic CD8 clonotypes in ibrutinib-treated CLL. The wider study: Responses: some 25 partial, 2 complete; after median approximately 67 months, roughly 14 stayed remitted, roughly 12 progressed. Response sampling occurred after a median roughly 11 months of treatment (range 6 to 36).

Study-level points and caveats: On treatment, the uncommon public clonotypes contracted or remained stable. Clonality was higher at baseline than in age-matched healthy donors and tracked circulating CD8+ T-cell counts.

Source: PBMCs, taken after 36 months of ibrutinib treatment. The clonotype was recovered from a human donor with chronic lymphocytic leukemia. The chain carries TRBV18 and TRBJ2-2; no clear D. The CDR3 region has the DNA TGTGCCAGCTCACCACGTCTGGGCTCCCTGGACACCGGGGAGCTGTTTTTT. It yields the protein CASSPRLGSLDTGELFF.